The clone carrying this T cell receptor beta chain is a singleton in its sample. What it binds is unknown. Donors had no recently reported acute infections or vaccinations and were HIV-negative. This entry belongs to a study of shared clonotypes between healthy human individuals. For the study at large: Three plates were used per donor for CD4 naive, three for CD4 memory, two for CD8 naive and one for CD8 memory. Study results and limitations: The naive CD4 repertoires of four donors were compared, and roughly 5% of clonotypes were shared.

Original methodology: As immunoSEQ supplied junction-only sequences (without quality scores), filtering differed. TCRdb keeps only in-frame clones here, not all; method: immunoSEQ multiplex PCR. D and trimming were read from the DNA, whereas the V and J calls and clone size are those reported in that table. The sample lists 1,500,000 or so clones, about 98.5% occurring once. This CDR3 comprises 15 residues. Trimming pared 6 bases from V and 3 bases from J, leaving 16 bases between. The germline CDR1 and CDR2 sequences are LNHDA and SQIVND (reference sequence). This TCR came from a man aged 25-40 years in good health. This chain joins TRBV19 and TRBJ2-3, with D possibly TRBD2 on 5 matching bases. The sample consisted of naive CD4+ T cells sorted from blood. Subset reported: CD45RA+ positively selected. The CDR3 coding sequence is TGTGCCAGTAGCTCCCCGAGGGTCTCGACAGATACGCAGTATTTT. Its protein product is CASSSPRVSTDTQYF.